What follows is one T cell receptor beta chain and its context. This sample was included in a study of blood T cell repertoires in COVID-19. The table came from immunoSEQ multiplex PCR; TCRdb's copy has only in-frame clones and leaves some out. The sample shows 130,000 to 150,000 clones, about 87% of them seen only once. Germline V CDR1 and CDR2: PRHDT, FYEKMQ (reference sequence). After removal of 3 bases from V and 0 bases from J, the junction contained 3 bases not matched to a gene. This CDR3 comprises 15 residues. V is TRBV13 and J is TRBJ1-1; 8 nucleotides line up with TRBD1. Sequencing input: peripheral blood. This TCR was recovered from a woman in her forties or fifties with acute or convalescent COVID-19. CDR3 region: CASSFGRGLNTEAFF. The CDR3 DNA sequence: TGTGCCAGCAGCTTTGGCAGGGGGCTGAACACTGAAGCTTTCTTT.